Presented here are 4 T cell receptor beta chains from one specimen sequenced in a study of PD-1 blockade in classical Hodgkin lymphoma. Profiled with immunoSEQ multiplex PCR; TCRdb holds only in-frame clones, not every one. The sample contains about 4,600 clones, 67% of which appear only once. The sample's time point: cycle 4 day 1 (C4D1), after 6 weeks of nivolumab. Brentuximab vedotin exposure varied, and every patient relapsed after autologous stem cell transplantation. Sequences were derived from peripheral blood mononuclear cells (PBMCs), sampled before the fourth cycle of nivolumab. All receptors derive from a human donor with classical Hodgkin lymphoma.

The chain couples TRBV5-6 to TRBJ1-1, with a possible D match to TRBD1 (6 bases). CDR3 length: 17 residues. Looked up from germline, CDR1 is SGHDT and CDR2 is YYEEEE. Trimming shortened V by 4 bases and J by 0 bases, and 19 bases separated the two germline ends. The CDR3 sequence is CASSPIQGIGLNTEAFF. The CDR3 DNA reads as TGTGCCAGCAGCCCAATTCAGGGGATTGGTCTGAACACTGAAGCTTTCTTT. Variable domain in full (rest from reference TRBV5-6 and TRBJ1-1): DAGVTQSPTHLIKTRGQQVTLRCSPKSGHDTVSWYQQALGQGPQFIFQYYEEEERQRGNFPDRFSGHQFPNYSSELNVNALLLGDSALYLCASSPIQGIGLNTEAFFGQGTRLTVV.

Here the CDR3 reads CASSQEGSTDTQYF. The CDR3 DNA sequence: TGCGCCAGCAGCCAAGAAGGGAGCACAGATACGCAGTATTTT. The chain has TRBV4-3 and TRBJ2-3, with unresolved D. V lost 0 bases and J lost 0, with 4 bases in between. CDR1 and CDR2 (germline): LGHNA, YSLEER. This CDR3 comprises 14 residues.

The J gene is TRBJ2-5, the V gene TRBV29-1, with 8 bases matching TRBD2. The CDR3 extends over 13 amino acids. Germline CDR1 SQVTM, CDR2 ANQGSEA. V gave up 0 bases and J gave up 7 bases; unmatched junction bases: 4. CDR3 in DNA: TGCAGCGTTGAAGAGGAGGCGGGGGGGACCCAGTACTTC. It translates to CSVEEEAGGTQYF.

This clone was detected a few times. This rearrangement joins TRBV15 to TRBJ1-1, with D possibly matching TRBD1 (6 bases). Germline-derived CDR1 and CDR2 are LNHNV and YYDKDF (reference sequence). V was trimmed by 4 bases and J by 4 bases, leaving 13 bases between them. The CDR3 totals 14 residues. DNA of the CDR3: TGTGCCACCAGCAAGTGGGGGCAAGGCACTGAAGCTTTCTTT. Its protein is CATSKWGQGTEAFF. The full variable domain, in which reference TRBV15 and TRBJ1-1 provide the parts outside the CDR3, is DAMVIQNPRYQVTQFGKPVTLSCSQTLNHNVMYWYQQKSSQAPKLLFHYYDKDFNNEADTPDNFQSRRPNTSFCFLDIRSPGLGDTAMYLCATSKWGQGTEAFFGQGTRLTVV.